The table lists the clone carrying this T cell receptor (beta chain) with many counts. Its specificity is unknown. Trimming at V came to 6 bases and at J to 6 bases, leaving 4 bases not matched to a gene. The germline V gene has CDR1 SQVTM and CDR2 ANQGSEA. The CDR3 has 12 amino acids. This sample is drawn from a study of blood T cells in healthy people across ages. Combining a sample-barcoded 5' primer with a J-beta primer mix, a second PCR ran for 7 to 11 cycles. Every sample gave at least 2.5 million paired-end reads containing CDR3. TCRdb used MiXCR to reprocess the 5' RACE reads, holding one entry per CDR3 protein. The table lists approximately 690,000 distinct CDR3 sequences, roughly two fifths of them singletons, with about 32% in the top ten. Study outcomes and limitations: Age advanced and TCR beta diversity per million T cells fell, roughly linearly.

Roughly 10 milliliters was the volume of peripheral blood drawn from each donor. The genes are TRBV29-1 and TRBJ2-7; 11 bases match TRBD1. The source material was blood. The receptor comes from a man older than 75 in good health. The CDR3 bases are TGCAGCGTCGGACAGGGGGCCAGCGAGCAGTACTTC. Translating it yields CSVGQGASEQYF.